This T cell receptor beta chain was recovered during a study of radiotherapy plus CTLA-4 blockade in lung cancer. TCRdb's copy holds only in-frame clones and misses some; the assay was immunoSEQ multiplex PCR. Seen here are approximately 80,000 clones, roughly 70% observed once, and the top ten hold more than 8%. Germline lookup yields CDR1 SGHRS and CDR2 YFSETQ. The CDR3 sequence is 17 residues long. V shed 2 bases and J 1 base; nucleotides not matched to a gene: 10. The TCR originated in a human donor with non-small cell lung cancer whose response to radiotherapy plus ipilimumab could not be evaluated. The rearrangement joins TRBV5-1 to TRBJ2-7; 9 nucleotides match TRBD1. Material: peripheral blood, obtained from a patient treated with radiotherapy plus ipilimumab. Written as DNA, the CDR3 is TGCGCCAGCAGCTTACTGCTTCCGGGACAGGGTTCCTACGAGCAGTACTTC. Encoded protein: CASSLLLPGQGSYEQYF.